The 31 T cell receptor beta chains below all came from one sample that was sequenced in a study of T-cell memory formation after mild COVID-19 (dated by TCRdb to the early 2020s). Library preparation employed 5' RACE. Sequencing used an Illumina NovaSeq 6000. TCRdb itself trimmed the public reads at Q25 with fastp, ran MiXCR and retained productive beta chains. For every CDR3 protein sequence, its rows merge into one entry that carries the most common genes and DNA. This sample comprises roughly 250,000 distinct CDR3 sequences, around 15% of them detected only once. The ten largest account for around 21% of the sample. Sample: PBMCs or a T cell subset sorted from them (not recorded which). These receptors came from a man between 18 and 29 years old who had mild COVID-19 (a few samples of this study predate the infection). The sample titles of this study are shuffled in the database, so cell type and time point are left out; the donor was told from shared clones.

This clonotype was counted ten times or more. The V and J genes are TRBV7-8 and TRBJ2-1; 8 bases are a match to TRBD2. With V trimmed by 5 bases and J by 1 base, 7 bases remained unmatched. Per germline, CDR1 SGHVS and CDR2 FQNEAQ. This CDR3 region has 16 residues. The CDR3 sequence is CASSKTLADSYNEQFF. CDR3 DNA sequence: TGTGCCAGCAGCAAAACACTAGCGGATTCCTACAATGAGCAGTTCTTC. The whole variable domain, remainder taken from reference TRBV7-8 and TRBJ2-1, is GAGVSQSPRYKVAKRGQDVALRCDPISGHVSLFWYQQALGQGPEFLTYFQNEAQLDKSGLPSDRFFAERPEGSVSTLKIQRTQQEDSAVYLCASSKTLADSYNEQFFGPGTRLTVL.

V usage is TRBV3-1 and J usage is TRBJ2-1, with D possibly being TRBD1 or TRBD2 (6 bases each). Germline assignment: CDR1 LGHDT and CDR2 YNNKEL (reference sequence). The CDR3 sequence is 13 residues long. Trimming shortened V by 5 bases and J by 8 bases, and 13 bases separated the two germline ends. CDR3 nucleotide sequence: TGTGCCAGCAGCTTCTTCGGGGGCGATGAGCAGTTCTTC. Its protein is CASSFFGGDEQFF.

CDR3 in amino acids: CASSLRGAPSPVNTEAFF. CDR3 DNA: TGTGCCAGCAGCTTACGAGGGGCACCGAGCCCGGTGAACACTGAAGCTTTCTTT. This chain links TRBV7-6 with TRBJ1-1, with D perhaps TRBD1 (5 bases). CDR3 length equals 18 residues. V gave up 2 bases and J gave up 0 bases, with 19 bases separating them. Germline V gene lookup returns CDR1 SGHVS and CDR2 FNYEAQ.

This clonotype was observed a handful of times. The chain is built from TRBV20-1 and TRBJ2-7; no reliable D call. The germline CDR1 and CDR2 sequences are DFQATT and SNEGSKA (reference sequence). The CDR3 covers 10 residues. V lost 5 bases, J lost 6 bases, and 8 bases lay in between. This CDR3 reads CSAGRPEQYV. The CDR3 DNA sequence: TGCAGTGCTGGACGGCCCGAGCAGTACGTC.

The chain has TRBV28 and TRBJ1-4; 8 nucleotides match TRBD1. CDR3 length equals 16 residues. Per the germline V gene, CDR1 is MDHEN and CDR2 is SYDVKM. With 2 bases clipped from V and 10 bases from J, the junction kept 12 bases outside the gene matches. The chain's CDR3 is CASSLVQGASPRKLFF. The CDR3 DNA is TGTGCCAGCAGTTTAGTTCAGGGGGCTTCCCCGAGAAAACTGTTTTTT.

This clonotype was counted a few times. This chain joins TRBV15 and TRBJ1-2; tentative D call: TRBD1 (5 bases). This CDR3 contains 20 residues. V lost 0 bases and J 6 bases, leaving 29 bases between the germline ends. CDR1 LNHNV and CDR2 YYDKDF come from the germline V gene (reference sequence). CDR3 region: CATSRDHLRAQGPGMDGYTF. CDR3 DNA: TGTGCCACCAGCAGAGATCACCTCCGGGCCCAGGGCCCCGGGATGGATGGCTACACCTTC. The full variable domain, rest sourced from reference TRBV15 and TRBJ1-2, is DAMVIQNPRYQVTQFGKPVTLSCSQTLNHNVMYWYQQKSSQAPKLLFHYYDKDFNNEADTPDNFQSRRPNTSFCFLDIRSPGLGDTAMYLCATSRDHLRAQGPGMDGYTFGSGTRLTVV.

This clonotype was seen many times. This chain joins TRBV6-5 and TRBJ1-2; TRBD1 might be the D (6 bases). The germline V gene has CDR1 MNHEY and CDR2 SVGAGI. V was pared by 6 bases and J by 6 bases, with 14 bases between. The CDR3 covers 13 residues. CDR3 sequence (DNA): TGTGCCAGCAGAGAATCGGGGGGGCATGGCTACACCTTC. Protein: CASRESGGHGYTF.

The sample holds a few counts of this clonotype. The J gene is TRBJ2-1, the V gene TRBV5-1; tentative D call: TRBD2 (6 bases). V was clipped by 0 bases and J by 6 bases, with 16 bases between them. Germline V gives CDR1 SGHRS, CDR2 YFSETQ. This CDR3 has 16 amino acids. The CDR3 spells CASSLVGGDSRNEQFF. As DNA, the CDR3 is TGCGCCAGCAGCTTGGTGGGCGGGGACTCCCGCAATGAGCAGTTCTTC.

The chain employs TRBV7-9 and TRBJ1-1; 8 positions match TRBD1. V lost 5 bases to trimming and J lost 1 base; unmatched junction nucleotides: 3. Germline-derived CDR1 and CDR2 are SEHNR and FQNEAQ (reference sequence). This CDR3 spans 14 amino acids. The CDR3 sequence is CASSIGQGNTEAFF. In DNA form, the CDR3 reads TGTGCCAGCAGCATAGGACAGGGGAACACTGAAGCTTTCTTT.

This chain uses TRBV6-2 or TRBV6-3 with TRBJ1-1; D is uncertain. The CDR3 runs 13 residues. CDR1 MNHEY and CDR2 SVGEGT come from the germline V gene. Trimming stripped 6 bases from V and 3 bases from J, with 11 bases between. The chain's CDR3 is CASSSHWDTEAFF. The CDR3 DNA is TGTGCCAGCAGCTCCCACTGGGACACTGAAGCTTTCTTT.

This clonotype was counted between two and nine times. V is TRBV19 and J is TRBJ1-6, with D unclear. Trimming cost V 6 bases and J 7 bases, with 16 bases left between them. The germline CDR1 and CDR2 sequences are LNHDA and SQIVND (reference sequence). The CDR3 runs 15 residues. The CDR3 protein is CASRRAGEPNSPLHF. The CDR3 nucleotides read TGTGCCAGTAGGAGAGCCGGGGAGCCGAATTCACCCCTCCACTTT.

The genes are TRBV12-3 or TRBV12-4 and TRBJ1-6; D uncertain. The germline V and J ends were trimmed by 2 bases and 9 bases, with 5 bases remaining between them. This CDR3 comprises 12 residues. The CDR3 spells CASSLLGSPLHF. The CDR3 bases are TGTGCCAGCAGTTTATTAGGTTCACCCCTCCACTTT.

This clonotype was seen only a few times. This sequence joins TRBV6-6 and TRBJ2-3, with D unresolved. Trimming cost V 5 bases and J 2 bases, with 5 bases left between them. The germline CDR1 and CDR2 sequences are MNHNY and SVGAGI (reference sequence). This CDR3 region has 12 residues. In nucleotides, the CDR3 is TGTGCCAGCAGTCCCCACACAGATACGCAGTATTTT. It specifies CASSPHTDTQYF.

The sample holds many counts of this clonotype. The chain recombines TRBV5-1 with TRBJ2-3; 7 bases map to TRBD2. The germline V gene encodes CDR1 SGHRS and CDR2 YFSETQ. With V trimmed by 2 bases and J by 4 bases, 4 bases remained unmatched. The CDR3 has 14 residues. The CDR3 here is CASSLLAGADTQYF. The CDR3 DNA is TGCGCCAGCAGCTTATTAGCGGGCGCAGATACGCAGTATTTT.

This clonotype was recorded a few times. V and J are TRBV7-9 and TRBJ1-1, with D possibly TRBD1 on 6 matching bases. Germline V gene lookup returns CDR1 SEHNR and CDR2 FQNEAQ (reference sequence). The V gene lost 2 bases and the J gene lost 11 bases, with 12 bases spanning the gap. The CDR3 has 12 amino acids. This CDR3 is CASSLSRDTAFF. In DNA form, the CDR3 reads TGTGCCAGCAGCTTAAGCCGGGACACGGCTTTCTTT.

The CDR3 loop reads CASSRGTGQETQYF. DNA for the CDR3: TGTGCCAGCAGTAGGGGGACAGGGCAAGAGACCCAGTACTTC. The chain couples TRBV6-5 to TRBJ2-5; 9 bases align to TRBD1. The CDR3 sequence is 14 residues long. Per germline, CDR1 MNHEY and CDR2 SVGAGI. The ends lost 5 bases at V and 2 bases at J; junction bases unmatched: 3.

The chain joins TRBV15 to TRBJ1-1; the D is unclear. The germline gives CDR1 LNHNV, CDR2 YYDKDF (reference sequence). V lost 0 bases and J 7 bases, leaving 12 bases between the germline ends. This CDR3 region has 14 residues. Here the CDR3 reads CATSRERRNGEAFF. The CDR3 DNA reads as TGTGCCACCAGCAGAGAAAGGCGGAACGGTGAAGCTTTCTTT.

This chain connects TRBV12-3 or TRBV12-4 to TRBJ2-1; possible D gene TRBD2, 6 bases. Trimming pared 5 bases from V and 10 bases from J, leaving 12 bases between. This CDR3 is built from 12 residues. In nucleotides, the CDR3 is TGTGCCAGCAGTGGGGGGTTAAGGGAGCAGTTCTTC. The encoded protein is CASSGGLREQFF.

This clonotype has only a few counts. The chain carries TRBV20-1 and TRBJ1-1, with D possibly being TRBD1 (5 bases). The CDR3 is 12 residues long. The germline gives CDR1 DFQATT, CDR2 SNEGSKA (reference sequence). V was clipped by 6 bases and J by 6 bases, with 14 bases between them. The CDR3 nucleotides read TGCAGTGCAATGAGGGGTCCCGCTGAAGCTTTCTTT. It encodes CSAMRGPAEAFF.

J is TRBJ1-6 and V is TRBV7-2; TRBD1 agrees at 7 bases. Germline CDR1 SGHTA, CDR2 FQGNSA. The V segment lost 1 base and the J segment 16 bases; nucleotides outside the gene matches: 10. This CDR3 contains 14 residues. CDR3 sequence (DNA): TGTGCCAGCAGCTTAGGACAGGGCGGTCTATCTCTCCACTTT. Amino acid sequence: CASSLGQGGLSLHF.

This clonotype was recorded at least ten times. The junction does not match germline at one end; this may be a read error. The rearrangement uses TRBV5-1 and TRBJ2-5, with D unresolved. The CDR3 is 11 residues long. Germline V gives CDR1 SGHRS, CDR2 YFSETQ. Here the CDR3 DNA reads TGTGCCAGCAGCCGTCAAGAGACCCAGTACTTC. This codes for CASSRQETQYF.

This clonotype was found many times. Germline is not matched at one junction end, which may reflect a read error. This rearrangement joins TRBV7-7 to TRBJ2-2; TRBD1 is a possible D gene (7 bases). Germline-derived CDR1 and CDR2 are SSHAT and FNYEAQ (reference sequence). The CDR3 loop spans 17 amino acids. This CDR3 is CASSRRSDREVTGELFF. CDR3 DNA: TGTGCTAGCAGCCGGCGCTCAGACAGGGAGGTCACCGGGGAGCTGTTTTTT.

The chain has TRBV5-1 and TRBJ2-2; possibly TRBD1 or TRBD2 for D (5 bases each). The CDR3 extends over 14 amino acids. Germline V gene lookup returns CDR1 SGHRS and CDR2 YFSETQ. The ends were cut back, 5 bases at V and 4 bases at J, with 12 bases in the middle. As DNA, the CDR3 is TGCGCCAGCAGTGTTGCAGGGAGCACCGGGGAGCTGTTTTTT. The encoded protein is CASSVAGSTGELFF. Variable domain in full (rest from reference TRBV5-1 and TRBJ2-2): KAGVTQTPRYLIKTRGQQVTLSCSPISGHRSVSWYQQTPGQGLQFLFEYFSETQRNKGNFPGRFSGRQFSNSRSEMNVSTLELGDSALYLCASSVAGSTGELFFGEGSRLTVL.

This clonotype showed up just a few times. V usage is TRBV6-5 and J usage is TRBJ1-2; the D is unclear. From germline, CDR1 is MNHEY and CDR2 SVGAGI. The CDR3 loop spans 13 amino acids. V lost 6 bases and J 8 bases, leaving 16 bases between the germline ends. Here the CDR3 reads CASRRDGVDGYTF. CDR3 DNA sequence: TGTGCCAGCAGGAGAGACGGGGTAGACGGCTACACCTTC.

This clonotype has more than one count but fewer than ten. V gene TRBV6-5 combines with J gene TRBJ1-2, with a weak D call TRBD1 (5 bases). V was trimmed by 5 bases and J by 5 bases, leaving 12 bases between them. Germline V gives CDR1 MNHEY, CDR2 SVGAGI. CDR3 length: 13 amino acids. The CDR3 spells CASSPGGRYGYTF. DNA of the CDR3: TGTGCCAGCAGTCCCGGGGGGAGATATGGCTACACCTTC.

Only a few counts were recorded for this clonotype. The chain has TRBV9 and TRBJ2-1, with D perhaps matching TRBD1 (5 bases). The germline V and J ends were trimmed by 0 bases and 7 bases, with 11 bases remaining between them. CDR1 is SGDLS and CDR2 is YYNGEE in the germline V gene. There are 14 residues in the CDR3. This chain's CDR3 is CASSVVPGANEQFF. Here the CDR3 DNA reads TGTGCCAGCAGCGTAGTCCCTGGGGCGAATGAGCAGTTCTTC.

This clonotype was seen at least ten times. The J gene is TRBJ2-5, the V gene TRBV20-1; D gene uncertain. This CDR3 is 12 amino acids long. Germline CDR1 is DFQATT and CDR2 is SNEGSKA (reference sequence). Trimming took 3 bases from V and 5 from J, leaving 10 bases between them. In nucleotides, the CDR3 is TGCAGTGCTAGTTCGTTCAGGGAGACCCAGTACTTC. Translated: CSASSFRETQYF.

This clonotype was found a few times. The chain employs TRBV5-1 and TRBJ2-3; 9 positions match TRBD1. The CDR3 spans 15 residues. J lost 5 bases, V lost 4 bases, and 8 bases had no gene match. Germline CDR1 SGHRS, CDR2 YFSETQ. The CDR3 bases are TGCGCCAGCAGCGGCGGGACAGGGAGAGGAGATACGCAGTATTTT. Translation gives CASSGGTGRGDTQYF.

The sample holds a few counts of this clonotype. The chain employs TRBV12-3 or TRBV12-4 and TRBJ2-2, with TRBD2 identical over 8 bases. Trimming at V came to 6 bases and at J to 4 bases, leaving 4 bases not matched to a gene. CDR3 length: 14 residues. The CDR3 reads CASRAAGGTGELFF. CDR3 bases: TGTGCCAGCAGGGCCGCGGGGGGCACCGGGGAGCTGTTTTTT.

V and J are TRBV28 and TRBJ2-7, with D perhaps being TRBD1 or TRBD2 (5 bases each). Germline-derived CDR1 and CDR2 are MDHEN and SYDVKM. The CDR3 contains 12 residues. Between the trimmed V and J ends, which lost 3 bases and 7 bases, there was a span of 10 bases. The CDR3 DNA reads TGTGCCAGCAGTTTGTTCGGGGCTGAGCAGTACGTC. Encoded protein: CASSLFGAEQYV.

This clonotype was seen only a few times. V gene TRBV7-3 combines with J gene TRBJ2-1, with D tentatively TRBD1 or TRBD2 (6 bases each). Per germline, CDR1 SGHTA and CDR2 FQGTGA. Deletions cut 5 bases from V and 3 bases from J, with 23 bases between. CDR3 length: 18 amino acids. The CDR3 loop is CASSRLGGPASYYNEQFF. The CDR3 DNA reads TGTGCCAGCAGCCGACTAGGGGGACCCGCCAGCTACTACAATGAGCAGTTCTTC.